This entry features one T cell receptor (beta chain) sequence. The V gene's germline CDR1 is SGHVS and CDR2 FNYEAQ. This CDR3 has 13 amino acids. V dropped 1 base and J dropped 8 bases, with 10 bases sitting between them. The data were obtained in a study of blood T cells in healthy people across ages. The authors ran a second PCR of about 6 to 11 cycles using a sample-barcoded 5' primer and a J-beta primer mix. TCRdb passed the 5' RACE reads through MiXCR, listing each CDR3 protein once. The sample shows about 780,000 distinct CDR3 sequences, 20% to 30% of them seen only once. The data were also submitted as part of a second study, on T cells of mothers and their children.

This chain joins TRBV7-6 and TRBJ2-3, with D perhaps TRBD2 (5 bases). The specimen was blood. The source is a boy aged 5-17 years in good health. CDR3 nucleotides: TGTGCCAGCAGCTTAGTTAGCGAGGGTACGCAGTATTTT. Translation gives CASSLVSEGTQYF.